A selection of T cell receptor beta chains follows, all from one sample in a study of cytomegalovirus exposure and HLA in healthy donors. The protocol was immunoSEQ multiplex PCR, while the TCRdb copy is restricted to in-frame clones and leaves out a portion. The sample includes more than 200,000 clones, roughly 70% of them seen just once. The specimen sequenced was PBMCs. All receptors derive from a man aged 35 to 55 in good health and CMV-seropositive. Both conserved end residues are part of each CDR3. The D gene is left open where the match is weak. Only part of the rows carry a size: once, few, many, or a class if the clone is expanded.

V gene,clone size,CDR3 length,J gene,D gene,CDR3 protein,CDR3 DNA
TRBV19,once,14,TRBJ2-2,-,CASSIEGGTGELFF,TGTGCCAGTAGTATAGAGGGAGGAACCGGGGAGCTGTTTTTT
TRBV10-3,-,20,TRBJ1-5,-,CAISESAGTGFIRGYQPQHF,TGTGCCATCAGTGAGTCCGCAGGTACGGGGTTTATCAGAGGGTATCAGCCCCAGCATTTT
TRBV9,-,14,TRBJ1-4,TRBD1,CASSPGQYLEKLFF,TGTGCCAGCAGCCCGGGACAGTATCTTGAAAAACTGTTTTTT
TRBV2,-,13,TRBJ2-7,-,CASSAGGLYEQYF,TGTGCCAGCAGTGCAGGGGGGCTCTACGAGCAGTACTTC
TRBV7-8,-,15,TRBJ2-5,-,CASSLTQGDQETQYF,TGTGCCAGCAGCTTAACACAGGGTGACCAAGAGACCCAGTACTTC
TRBV5-1,few,15,TRBJ2-1,TRBD1,CASSLAGQGRNEQFF,TGCGCCAGCAGCTTGGCTGGACAGGGAAGAAATGAGCAGTTCTTC
TRBV5-1,-,16,TRBJ2-4,-,CASSLQGLRATNIQYF,TGCGCCAGCAGCTTGCAGGGGCTCCGGGCCACAAACATTCAGTACTTC
TRBV7-2,-,17,TRBJ1-1,TRBD1,CASSLVGTGTGGIEAFF,TGTGCCAGCAGCTTAGTAGGGACCGGGACAGGGGGTATTGAAGCTTTCTTT
TRBV14,-,18,TRBJ1-2,-,CASSQEKLPHPFNYGYTF,TGTGCCAGCAGCCAAGAGAAGCTTCCCCACCCTTTTAACTATGGCTACACCTTC
TRBV11-1,-,15,TRBJ2-7,-,CASSGDESGVYEQYF,TGTGCCAGCAGCGGGGATGAGTCAGGGGTCTACGAGCAGTACTTC
TRBV5-6,few,14,TRBJ2-5,-,CASSTGTPQETQYF,TGTGCCAGCAGCACCGGGACACCCCAAGAGACCCAGTACTTC
TRBV4-1,-,13,TRBJ2-5,-,CASSQWRGETQYF,TGCGCCAGCAGCCAATGGCGGGGAGAGACCCAGTACTTC
TRBV7-2,-,12,TRBJ2-5,-,CASSKTRETQYF,TGTGCCAGCAGCAAGACCAGGGAGACCCAGTACTTC
TRBV5-1,-,15,TRBJ1-6,TRBD1,CASSLAWRGLSPLHF,TGCGCCAGCAGCTTGGCGTGGAGGGGGCTATCACCCCTCCACTTT
TRBV7-9,few,16,TRBJ2-2,TRBD1,CASSLVARGTTGELFF,TGTGCCAGCAGCTTAGTGGCCAGGGGGACGACCGGGGAGCTGTTTTTT
TRBV4-2,few,15,TRBJ1-4,-,CASSPGTTTNEKLFF,TGTGCCAGCAGCCCTGGGACAACAACTAATGAAAAACTGTTTTTT
TRBV14,-,14,TRBJ2-5,-,CASSQAQGAETQYF,TGTGCCAGCAGCCAAGCTCAGGGTGCGGAGACCCAGTACTTC
TRBV4-1,-,17,TRBJ1-1,TRBD1,CASSPIPPTGSRTEAFF,TGCGCCAGCAGCCCCATCCCCCCGACAGGGAGTCGGACTGAAGCTTTCTTT
TRBV11-2,once,14,TRBJ1-6,-,CASSPVISGSPLHF,TGTGCCAGCAGCCCAGTAATATCTGGCTCACCCCTCCACTTT
TRBV18,once,13,TRBJ2-7,-,CASSRGVDYEQYF,TGTGCCAGCTCCCGCGGGGTGGACTACGAGCAGTACTTC
TRBV28,-,12,TRBJ1-2,-,CASSQGNYGYTF,TGTGCCAGCAGTCAGGGGAACTATGGCTACACCTTC
TRBV27,-,12,TRBJ2-7,TRBD1,CASSFPRGEQYF,TGTGCCAGCAGCTTTCCCAGGGGGGAGCAGTACTTC
TRBV25-1,-,14,TRBJ1-1,TRBD1,CASSADRERGGAFF,TGTGCCAGCAGTGCCGACAGGGAACGGGGGGGAGCTTTCTTT
TRBV2,-,14,TRBJ2-5,-,CASENTVPPKTQYF,TGTGCCAGCGAGAATACCGTGCCCCCCAAGACCCAGTACTTC
TRBV7-9,-,15,TRBJ2-5,-,CASSGAARIQETQYF,TGTGCCAGCAGCGGGGCGGCGCGCATACAAGAGACCCAGTACTTC
TRBV29-1,once,17,TRBJ2-1,TRBD1,CSARRTGVLDPASEQFF,TGCAGCGCCCGCCGGACAGGGGTACTAGACCCCGCCAGTGAGCAGTTCTTC
TRBV6-1,-,12,TRBJ1-2,-,CASSPHRDGYTF,TGTGCCAGCAGTCCCCACAGGGATGGCTACACCTTC
TRBV19,-,15,TRBJ1-4,-,CASSTATGHNEKLFF,TGTGCCAGTAGTACGGCGACAGGTCATAATGAAAAACTGTTTTTT
TRBV4-1,-,13,TRBJ2-5,TRBD1,CASSLTGVETQYF,TGCGCCAGCAGCCTAACAGGGGTGGAGACCCAGTACTTC
TRBV5-6,-,16,TRBJ1-2,-,CASSLGANQALVGYTF,TGTGCCAGCAGCTTGGGGGCGAACCAAGCATTAGTCGGCTACACCTTC
TRBV4-2,-,17,TRBJ2-2,TRBD2,CASSQGLAGANTGELFF,TGTGCCAGCAGCCAGGGACTAGCGGGGGCCAACACCGGGGAGCTGTTTTTT
TRBV20-1,-,11,TRBJ2-1,TRBD2,CSAGLATEQFF,TGCAGTGCAGGACTAGCTACGGAGCAGTTCTTC
TRBV18,-,16,TRBJ2-7,-,CASSFGGGVASYEQYF,TGTGCCAGCTCGTTCGGAGGGGGCGTTGCCTCCTACGAGCAGTACTTC
TRBV5-4,once,16,TRBJ2-3,TRBD2,CASSSGGAGVTDTQYF,TGTGCCAGCAGCTCAGGAGGGGCGGGGGTCACAGATACGCAGTATTTT
TRBV28,-,14,TRBJ1-2,-,CASSLLSGNYGYTF,TGTGCCAGCAGTTTACTTTCAGGGAACTATGGCTACACCTTC
TRBV11-2,-,15,TRBJ2-7,-,CASSLNGAGADEQYF,TGTGCCAGCAGCTTAAACGGGGCAGGGGCCGACGAGCAGTACTTC
TRBV2,-,14,TRBJ1-2,-,CASSEARNNYGYTF,TGTGCCAGCAGTGAGGCGAGGAATAACTATGGCTACACCTTC
TRBV6-5,-,13,TRBJ2-3,TRBD2,CASPLAGGDTQYF,TGTGCCAGCCCCCTTGCGGGGGGCGATACGCAGTATTTT
TRBV19,-,16,TRBJ1-5,TRBD1,CASTGQGTAINQPQHF,TGTGCCAGTACGGGACAGGGGACCGCCATTAATCAGCCCCAGCATTTT
TRBV9,-,16,TRBJ2-2,-,CASSGTEGVETGELFF,TGTGCCAGCAGCGGTACCGAGGGGGTGGAGACCGGGGAGCTGTTTTTT
TRBV7-9,few,14,TRBJ2-3,-,CASSPRLFTDTQYF,TGTGCCAGCAGCCCCAGATTGTTCACAGATACGCAGTATTTT
TRBV29-1,-,15,TRBJ2-7,-,CSVEDVRGSSYEQYF,TGCAGCGTTGAAGACGTCAGGGGATCCTCCTACGAGCAGTACTTC
TRBV6-1,few,14,TRBJ1-5,-,CASSERGSNQPQHF,TGTGCCAGCAGTGAACGGGGTAGCAATCAGCCCCAGCATTTT
TRBV29-1,-,13,TRBJ2-7,-,CSVGQSGSYEQYF,TGCAGCGTTGGACAGTCTGGCTCCTACGAGCAGTACTTC
TRBV18,-,16,TRBJ1-4,-,CASSPSWGQINEKLFF,TGTGCCAGCTCTCCGAGCTGGGGGCAGATTAATGAAAAACTGTTTTTT
TRBV5-1,-,21,TRBJ2-3,TRBD2,CASSLPDPSGGAKLLTDTQYF,TGCGCCAGCAGCTTACCCGACCCTAGCGGGGGGGCCAAACTATTAACAGATACGCAGTATTTT
TRBV14,-,15,TRBJ2-1,TRBD2,CASSLRGGLRDEQFF,TGTGCCAGCAGCCTACGGGGGGGCCTAAGGGATGAGCAGTTCTTC
TRBV15,-,17,TRBJ1-2,TRBD1,CATSRGFGQGVNYGYTF,TGTGCCACCAGCAGAGGTTTTGGGCAGGGGGTTAACTATGGCTACACCTTC
TRBV12-5,few,15,TRBJ2-1,TRBD2,CASGPRLAGSNEQFF,TGTGCTAGTGGCCCCCGACTAGCGGGCTCCAATGAGCAGTTCTTC
TRBV11-2,few,13,TRBJ2-5,-,CASRETGQETQYF,TGTGCCAGCAGAGAGACCGGGCAAGAGACCCAGTACTTC
TRBV11-2,-,14,TRBJ2-7,TRBD1,CASSLGTGEYEQYF,TGTGCCAGCAGCTTGGGGACAGGGGAATACGAGCAGTACTTC
TRBV9,-,16,TRBJ1-1,-,CASSAPKVSTNTEAFF,TGTGCCAGCAGCGCCCCGAAAGTTTCTACGAACACTGAAGCTTTCTTT
TRBV19,-,17,TRBJ2-6,TRBD1,CASSTTGGTSGANVLTF,TGTGCCAGTAGTACTACAGGGGGCACCTCTGGGGCCAACGTCCTGACTTTC
TRBV7-2,-,15,TRBJ2-1,-,CASSLGRGSYNEQFF,TGTGCCAGCAGCTTAGGACGAGGGAGCTACAATGAGCAGTTCTTC
TRBV9,-,15,TRBJ2-5,TRBD1,CASSFSTGARETQYF,TGTGCCAGCAGCTTCTCGACAGGGGCACGGGAGACCCAGTACTTC
TRBV9,-,13,TRBJ1-6,TRBD1,CASRTGGDSPLHF,TGTGCCAGCAGGACAGGGGGCGATTCACCCCTCCACTTT
TRBV19,-,13,TRBJ2-7,TRBD1,CASSSTGVYEQYF,TGTGCCAGTAGCTCTACAGGGGTTTACGAGCAGTACTTC
TRBV21-1,-,15,TRBJ2-7,-,CASSPGLAGIHEQYF,TGTGCCAGCAGTCCGGGACTAGCGGGGATCCACGAGCAGTACTTC